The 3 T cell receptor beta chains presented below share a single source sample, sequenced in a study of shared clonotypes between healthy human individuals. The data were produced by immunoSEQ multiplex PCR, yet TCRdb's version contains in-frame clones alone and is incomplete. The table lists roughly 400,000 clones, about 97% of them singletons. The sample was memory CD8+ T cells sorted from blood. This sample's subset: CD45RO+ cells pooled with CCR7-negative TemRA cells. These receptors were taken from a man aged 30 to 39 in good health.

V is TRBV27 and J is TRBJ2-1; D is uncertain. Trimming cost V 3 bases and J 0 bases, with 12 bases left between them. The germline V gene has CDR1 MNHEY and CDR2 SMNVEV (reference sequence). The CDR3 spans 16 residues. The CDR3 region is CASSFNGPNSYNEQFF. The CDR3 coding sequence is TGTGCCAGCAGTTTCAATGGGCCGAACTCCTACAATGAGCAGTTCTTC.

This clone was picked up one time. The CDR3 reads CASSYSQDISGNTIYF. The CDR3 nucleotides read TGTGCCAGCAGTTACTCGCAGGATATCTCTGGAAACACCATATATTTT. This chain connects TRBV6-5 to TRBJ1-3; the D is unclear. The CDR3 is 16 residues long. V lost 0 bases and J lost 0, with 9 bases in between. From germline, CDR1 is MNHEY and CDR2 SVGAGI.

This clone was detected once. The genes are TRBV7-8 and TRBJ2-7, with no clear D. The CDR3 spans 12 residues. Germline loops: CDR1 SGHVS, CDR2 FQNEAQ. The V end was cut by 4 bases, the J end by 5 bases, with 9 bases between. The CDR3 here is CASSWIFDEQYF. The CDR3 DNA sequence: TGTGCCAGCAGCTGGATCTTCGACGAGCAGTACTTC.